This TCR beta chain was sequenced in a study of T cell responses to AZD1222 COVID-19 vaccine. The CDR3 length is 14 residues. Germline CDR1 reads MNHEY; CDR2 reads SVGAGI. Trimming removed 7 bases at V and 6 bases at J, with 13 bases between. Clones were read by immunoSEQ multiplex PCR, and TCRdb kept only the in-frame ones, dropping some. The top ten clones hold less than 3.5% of a sample with over 150,000 clones, around 90% of them seen once. Comments on this clone: Its specificity is not known.

Study-wide results and limits: Increases in Spike-specific TCR breadth and depth were seen after two AZD1222 doses.

The clonotype originates from an adult in good health. Material: peripheral blood, obtained on day 0 of AZD1222 vaccination. This rearrangement joins TRBV6-5 to TRBJ1-6; a possible D gene is TRBD1 (5 bases). CDR3 DNA: TGTGCCAGCATCCAAGGAGACAGTAATTCACCCCTCCACTTT. It translates to CASIQGDSNSPLHF.